The 24 T cell receptor beta chains in this list originate from one sample, sequenced in a study of blood T cell repertoires in COVID-19 (dated by TCRdb to about 2020). The library was produced with the immunoSEQ multiplex PCR assay. The source is immuneACCESS, and TCRdb retained only in-frame sequences with V and J called. Part of the clones is not carried over; for the studies checked, unresolved V genes explain less than half of this, and the remainder is unexplained. In this sample the table shows hundreds of thousands of clones, around 86% of which occur a single time. Jointly, the top ten make up about 6% of the sample. The sample taken for sequencing was peripheral blood. The receptors were gathered from a woman in her forties or fifties with COVID-19, enrolled during active disease.

The rearrangement uses TRBV7-9 and TRBJ1-2; a possible D gene is TRBD1 (6 bases). There are 14 residues in the CDR3. Germline CDR1 and CDR2: SEHNR and FQNEAQ (reference sequence). V lost 1 base and J 2 bases, leaving 8 bases between the germline ends. The CDR3 coding sequence is TGTGCCAGCAGCTTAGAAACAGGGAACTATGGCTACACCTTC. It is translated as CASSLETGNYGYTF.

The chain uses TRBV5-1 and TRBJ1-1; D gene uncertain. The germline gives CDR1 SGHRS, CDR2 YFSETQ. V was clipped by 2 bases and J by 1 base, with 6 bases between them. The CDR3 sequence is 13 residues long. This CDR3 reads CASSFGRNTEAFF. CDR3 coding DNA: TGCGCCAGCAGCTTTGGCAGGAACACTGAAGCTTTCTTT.

The rearrangement links TRBV9 to TRBJ2-2; TRBD2 matches at 12 bases. The length of the CDR3 is 16 residues. V was clipped by 4 bases and J by 5 bases; unmatched bases: 6. Germline CDR1 SGDLS, CDR2 YYNGEE. This chain's CDR3 is CASSPRLAGVTGELFF. The CDR3 nucleotides are TGTGCCAGCAGCCCCCGACTAGCGGGAGTAACCGGGGAGCTGTTTTTT.

The table lists this clone with a few counts. The chain carries TRBV29-1 and TRBJ2-5, with D possibly matching TRBD2 (6 bases). This CDR3 contains 14 residues. Germline V gene lookup returns CDR1 SQVTM and CDR2 ANQGSEA. V was trimmed by 6 bases and J by 4 bases, leaving 18 bases between them. The CDR3 DNA sequence: TGCAGCGTGGAGGGGTTCAAGGTTGCAGAGACCCAGTACTTC. Its protein is CSVEGFKVAETQYF.

V usage is TRBV7-9 and J usage is TRBJ2-5; D is perhaps TRBD1 (6 bases). This CDR3 comprises 14 residues. Looked up from germline, CDR1 is SEHNR and CDR2 is FQNEAQ (reference sequence). V lost 6 bases to trimming and J lost 5 bases, with 16 bases between them. CDR3 bases: TGTGCCAGCAGTAAGACAGGCCCGGGGGAGACCCAGTACTTC. Translated, it gives CASSKTGPGETQYF.

The V and J genes are TRBV4-1 and TRBJ2-7; D perhaps matches TRBD2 (6 bases). The germline V gene has CDR1 MGHRA and CDR2 YSYEKL. CDR3 size: 14 residues. Trimming removed 4 bases from V and 4 bases from J, with 14 bases in between. The CDR3 reads CASSPGLLGYEQYF. The CDR3 DNA follows: TGCGCCAGCAGCCCGGGACTTCTCGGATACGAGCAGTACTTC.

The gene calls are TRBV4-2 and TRBJ1-2, with a weak D call TRBD1 (5 bases). Germline V CDR1 and CDR2: LGHNA, YNFKEQ. V was clipped by 3 bases and J by 4 bases, with 15 bases between them. CDR3 length equals 15 residues. The chain's CDR3 is CASSQAAAGLYGYTF. As DNA, the CDR3 is TGTGCCAGCAGCCAGGCCGCCGCAGGGCTCTATGGCTACACCTTC.

The V call is TRBV6-5, the J call TRBJ1-1; D not resolved. CDR3 length: 15 residues. V lost 5 bases and J 1 base, leaving 14 bases between the germline ends. Germline CDR1 is MNHEY and CDR2 is SVGAGI. Written as DNA, the CDR3 is TGTGCCAGCAGTCGCGAGGTGGGTCCGAACACTGAAGCTTTCTTT. This codes for CASSREVGPNTEAFF.

The rearrangement joins TRBV5-1 to TRBJ2-7; 10 nucleotides agree with TRBD2. This CDR3 has 15 residues. Germline V gene lookup returns CDR1 SGHRS and CDR2 YFSETQ. Trimming took 4 bases from V and 6 from J; bases not matched to a gene: 10. CDR3 loop: CASSLTVAGGTEQYF. CDR3 DNA: TGCGCCAGCAGCCTGACGGTAGCGGGAGGTACCGAGCAGTACTTC.

The chain links TRBV5-4 to TRBJ1-1; the D gene is possibly TRBD1 (5 bases). The CDR3 sequence is 16 residues long. The V gene lost 4 bases and the J gene lost 1 base, with 17 bases spanning the gap. From germline, CDR1 is SGHNT and CDR2 YYREEE (reference sequence). CDR3 residues: CASSPQGPPANTEAFF. The CDR3 nucleotides are TGTGCCAGCAGCCCTCAGGGTCCCCCGGCGAACACTGAAGCTTTCTTT.

This chain links TRBV6-5 with TRBJ1-5, with 7 bases that match TRBD1. The junction had 5 bases not matched to a gene; V was cut back by 6 bases and J by 3 bases. Germline CDR1 MNHEY, CDR2 SVGAGI. The CDR3 loop spans 14 amino acids. The CDR3, as DNA: TGTGCCAGCAGCGCAGGGGGATTCAATCAGCCCCAGCATTTT. Protein product: CASSAGGFNQPQHF.

This clone was recorded a few times. The CDR3 region is CASSPSSGRFVGNEQFF. The CDR3 region has the DNA TGTGCCAGCTCACCATCTAGCGGGAGGTTTGTTGGCAATGAGCAGTTCTTC. The chain links TRBV18 to TRBJ2-1; 11 nucleotides match TRBD2. Germline V gene lookup returns CDR1 KGHSH and CDR2 LQKENI. The CDR3 runs 17 residues. Germline trimming cut 2 bases from V and 6 bases from J; bases unmatched to any gene: 9.

V usage is TRBV6-5 and J usage is TRBJ2-7, with 9 bases matching TRBD1. CDR1 and CDR2 from the germline V gene are MNHEY and SVGAGI. The CDR3 has 15 residues. Unmatched junction bases numbered 5, after V lost 5 bases and J lost 0 bases. The CDR3: CASSPGTGISYEQYF. Written as DNA, the CDR3 is TGTGCCAGCAGTCCCGGGACAGGGATCTCCTACGAGCAGTACTTC.

The CDR3 DNA follows: TGCAGCGTTCGTACTGGGGACAGGGCCAACGAGCAGTACTTC. Its protein product is CSVRTGDRANEQYF. The genes are TRBV29-1 and TRBJ2-7, with TRBD1 identical over 9 bases. The V gene end was trimmed by 5 bases and the J gene end by 5 bases; junction bases not matched to a gene: 10. CDR1 is SQVTM and CDR2 is ANQGSEA in the germline V gene. This CDR3 has 14 amino acids.

The chain uses TRBV7-2 and TRBJ2-7, with TRBD2 as a possible D gene (6 bases). This CDR3 has 14 residues. Germline CDR1 reads SGHTA; CDR2 reads FQGNSA. V lost 1 base and J lost 1, with 8 bases in between. CDR3 protein: CASSLDRESYEQYF. In DNA, the CDR3 is TGTGCCAGCAGCTTAGATCGGGAGTCCTACGAGCAGTACTTC.

The chain carries TRBV5-6 and TRBJ1-4; D might be TRBD1 (6 bases). CDR3 length equals 15 residues. In germline, CDR1 is SGHDT, CDR2 YYEEEE. V gave up 0 bases and J gave up 3 bases, with 9 bases separating them. The CDR3 reads CASSLAGQPNEKLFF. CDR3 DNA sequence: TGTGCCAGCAGCTTGGCCGGACAGCCTAATGAAAAACTGTTTTTT. The full variable domain, with the rest looked up from reference TRBV5-6 and TRBJ1-4, is DAGVTQSPTHLIKTRGQQVTLRCSPKSGHDTVSWYQQALGQGPQFIFQYYEEEERQRGNFPDRFSGHQFPNYSSELNVNALLLGDSALYLCASSLAGQPNEKLFFGSGTQLSVL.

CDR3 protein: CASSMTGSTDTQYF. The CDR3 DNA reads as TGTGCCAGCAGCATGACAGGGAGCACAGATACGCAGTATTTT. This chain uses TRBV5-5 with TRBJ2-3; 7 positions agree with TRBD1. The J segment lost 0 bases and the V segment lost 4 bases, leaving 2 bases of the junction unmatched. The CDR3 runs to 14 residues. Germline-derived CDR1 and CDR2 are SGHKS and YYEKEE (reference sequence).

The chain uses TRBV18 and TRBJ2-5; 8 bases line up with TRBD2. The V segment lost 4 bases and the J segment 1 base; nucleotides outside the gene matches: 5. The CDR3 contains 15 residues. Germline V CDR1 and CDR2: KGHSH, LQKENI. CDR3 in amino acids: CASSLWTSRQETQYF. In DNA, the CDR3 is TGTGCCAGCTCACTTTGGACTAGCCGCCAAGAGACCCAGTACTTC.

This sequence joins TRBV9 and TRBJ1-1, with no clear D. The germline CDR1 and CDR2 sequences are SGDLS and YYNGEE. The CDR3 totals 13 residues. Trimming removed 0 bases from V and 3 bases from J, with 6 bases in between. CDR3 sequence: CASSVDRDTEAFF. DNA of the CDR3: TGTGCCAGCAGCGTAGATCGGGACACTGAAGCTTTCTTT. The variable domain in full, with the rest retrieved from reference TRBV9 and TRBJ1-1, is DSGVTQTPKHLITATGQRVTLRCSPRSGDLSVYWYQQSLDQGLQFLIQYYNGEERAKGNILERFSAQQFPDLHSELNLSSLELGDSALYFCASSVDRDTEAFFGQGTRLTVV.

This clone occurred once. The chain recombines TRBV21-1 with TRBJ2-1; the table calls TRBD2, which could not be checked here. TRBV21-1 is deemed a pseudogene. The CDR3 contains 18 residues. CDR3 in DNA: TGTGCCAGCAGCAAATGTGCAAGAGGGAGGTCAAGGTACAATGAGCAGTTCTTC. This sequence encodes CASSKCARGRSRYNEQFF.

The chain uses TRBV7-9 and TRBJ2-1; D possibly corresponds to TRBD2 (6 bases). CDR1 and CDR2 (germline): SEHNR, FQNEAQ (reference sequence). CDR3 length: 13 amino acids. Trimming pared 11 bases from V and 6 bases from J, leaving 17 bases between. For the CDR3, the DNA is TGTGCCGACCTCCGGCCAGCGGGCAATGAGCAGTTCTTC. Translation gives CADLRPAGNEQFF.

The J gene is TRBJ1-2, the V gene TRBV4-3, with 8 bases matching TRBD1. The V gene end was trimmed by 3 bases and the J gene end by 1 base; junction bases not matched to a gene: 16. This CDR3 is 19 amino acids long. CDR1 and CDR2 (germline): LGHNA, YSLEER. The CDR3 DNA follows: TGCGCCAGCAGCCATATGGCAGGGGGCGCCCTTAGAAATAACTATGGCTACACCTTC. Amino acid sequence: CASSHMAGGALRNNYGYTF.

The chain couples TRBV30 to TRBJ2-5; D might be TRBD1 (5 bases). This CDR3 has 13 residues. The V gene's germline CDR1 is GTSNPN and CDR2 SVGIG (reference sequence). Trimming pared 4 bases from V and 5 bases from J, leaving 14 bases between. This CDR3 reads CAWTNKGVETQYF. DNA of the CDR3: TGTGCCTGGACCAATAAAGGGGTGGAGACCCAGTACTTC. The whole variable domain, remainder taken from reference TRBV30 and TRBJ2-5, is SQTIHQWPATLVQPVGSPLSLECTVEGTSNPNLYWYRQAAGRGLQLLFYSVGIGQISSEVPQNLSASRPQDRQFILSSKKLLLSDSGFYLCAWTNKGVETQYFGPGTRLLVL.

The chain's CDR3 is CASSLGRASAYNEQFF. The CDR3 coding sequence is TGTGCCAGCAGCTTAGGGAGGGCTAGCGCATACAATGAGCAGTTCTTC. This chain joins TRBV11-1 and TRBJ2-1; perhaps TRBD2 as D (6 bases). The V and J ends lost 1 base and 4 bases respectively, with 14 bases between them. The CDR3 runs 16 residues. Germline V gene lookup returns CDR1 SGHAT and CDR2 FQDESV (reference sequence). Filled out from reference TRBV11-1 and TRBJ2-1, the complete variable domain reads EAEVAQSPRYKITEKSQAVAFWCDPISGHATLYWYRQILGQGPELLVQFQDESVVDDSQLPKDRFSAERLKGVDSTLKIQPAELGDSAMYLCASSLGRASAYNEQFFGPGTRLTVL.